The 27 T cell receptor beta chains below all came from one sample that was sequenced in a study of blood T cells in healthy people across ages. PCR was performed a second time for about 7 to 12 cycles using a sample-barcoded 5' primer and a J-beta primer mix. MiXCR, run by TCRdb on the 5' RACE reads, gives a single entry per CDR3 protein. The profile shows around 710,000 distinct CDR3 sequences, around 46% of them singletons. Sequencing was done on a sample of blood. These receptors came from a woman in her sixties in good health.

This clonotype was detected only a few times. A junction end diverges from the germline sequence, so it may reflect a read error. The chain has TRBV20-1 and TRBJ2-5; weak D call: TRBD2 (6 bases). CDR3 length: 12 residues. CDR1 and CDR2 from the germline V gene are DFQATT and SNEGSKA (reference sequence). Here the CDR3 reads CSPETSLETQYF. The CDR3 DNA sequence: TGTTCGCCAGAAACTAGCTTGGAGACCCAGTACTTC.

This clonotype came up a few times. The V call is TRBV7-2, the J call TRBJ2-5; D gene ambiguous. The better agreement between TRBJ2-7 and the DNA end casts doubt on the J call. Germline assignment: CDR1 SGHTA and CDR2 FQGNSA. The CDR3 extends over 14 amino acids. In DNA, the CDR3 is TGTGCCAGCAGCTTTATGGGTTCAAAGGACGAGCAGTACTTC. Amino acid sequence: CASSFMGSKDEQYF.

The V call is TRBV7-8, the J call TRBJ2-3, with TRBD2 matching 11 bases. With V trimmed by 1 base and J by 5 bases, 5 bases remained unmatched. Germline CDR1 reads SGHVS; CDR2 reads FQNEAQ. The CDR3 totals 16 residues. DNA for the CDR3: TGTGCCAGCAGCTTAGGGGCTAGCGGGGGGAGAGATACGCAGTATTTT. Amino acid sequence: CASSLGASGGRDTQYF.

This clonotype was counted at least ten times. V usage is TRBV20-1 and J usage is TRBJ2-7; weak D call: TRBD1 (6 bases). CDR3 size: 13 residues. Germline CDR1 DFQATT, CDR2 SNEGSKA (reference sequence). With 1 base removed from V and 1 base from J, the gap between germline ends came to 8 bases. As DNA, the CDR3 is TGCAGTGCTAGAGCAGGGGATTCCTACGAGCAGTACTTC. It specifies CSARAGDSYEQYF.

The rearrangement uses TRBV30 and TRBJ1-2; D perhaps matches TRBD1 (5 bases). Germline CDR1 is GTSNPN and CDR2 is SVGIG (reference sequence). The V gene lost 2 bases and the J gene lost 4 bases, with 11 bases spanning the gap. The CDR3 covers 13 residues. CDR3 region: CAWSWRDLYGYTF. The CDR3 region has the DNA TGTGCCTGGAGTTGGCGGGACCTCTATGGCTACACCTTC.

This clonotype has a count of ten or more. The rearrangement uses TRBV12-3 or TRBV12-4 and TRBJ2-1; the D is unclear. This CDR3 spans 15 amino acids. V shed 3 bases and J shed 7 bases, with 16 bases lying between them. The CDR3: CASSFRVGPGNEQFF. The DNA of the CDR3 is TGTGCCAGCAGTTTTAGGGTAGGACCCGGGAATGAGCAGTTCTTC.

The V and J genes are TRBV9 and TRBJ2-1; 16 bases match TRBD2. This CDR3 region has 17 residues. The V and J ends lost 4 bases and 6 bases, in that order; junction bases with no gene match: 7. The germline V gene encodes CDR1 SGDLS and CDR2 YYNGEE. The DNA of the CDR3 is TGTGCCAGCAGCCCAGGGACTAGCGGGAGGGCTCGCAATGAGCAGTTCTTC. The encoded protein is CASSPGTSGRARNEQFF.

This clonotype was seen a handful of times. This chain joins TRBV11-2 and TRBJ2-1, with D unresolved. V lost 4 bases and J lost 4, with 14 bases in between. The germline V gene has CDR1 SGHAT and CDR2 FQNNGV. The CDR3 totals 15 residues. The DNA for the CDR3 is TGTGCCAGCAGCTACGGGTCCTTATATTACAATGAGCAGTTCTTC. This gives the protein CASSYGSLYYNEQFF. The variable domain in full, with the rest retrieved from reference TRBV11-2 and TRBJ2-1, is EAGVAQSPRYKIIEKRQSVAFWCNPISGHATLYWYQQILGQGPKLLIQFQNNGVVDDSQLPKDRFSAERLKGVDSTLKIQPAKLEDSAVYLCASSYGSLYYNEQFFGPGTRLTVL.

In regard to this clonotype: This may arise from a read error, as a much more abundant clone is one base away. This rearrangement joins TRBV27 to TRBJ2-7, with a possible D match to TRBD1 (7 bases). There are 13 residues in the CDR3. V shed 5 bases and J shed 6 bases, with 14 bases lying between them. The V gene's germline CDR1 is MNHEY and CDR2 SMNVEV (reference sequence). CDR3: CASSPQGRSEQYF. The CDR3 bases are TGTGCCAGCAGTCCACAGGGGAGGAGCGAGCAGTACTTC.

The CDR3 here is CASSGGGDEQFF. CDR3 DNA: TGTGCCAGCAGTGGAGGAGGGGATGAGCAGTTCTTC. The rearrangement uses TRBV12-3 or TRBV12-4 and TRBJ2-1; tentative D call: TRBD2 (6 bases). This CDR3 region has 12 residues. V lost 5 bases, J lost 8 bases, and 10 bases lay in between.

This clonotype was recorded once. At one end the junction does not follow the germline gene, possibly because of a read error. CDR3 region: CVSSLALAGVFTDTQYF. Written as DNA, the CDR3 is TGTGTCAGCAGCTTAGCCCTAGCGGGAGTCTTCACAGATACGCAGTATTTT. The J gene is TRBJ2-3, the V gene TRBV7-2; 10 nucleotides agree with TRBD2. Per the germline V gene, CDR1 is SGHTA and CDR2 is FQGNSA. The CDR3 sequence is 17 residues long.

Only one count was recorded for this clonotype. The chain recombines TRBV28 with TRBJ1-5; 12 bases align to TRBD1. This CDR3 is built from 16 residues. After removal of 2 bases from V and 7 bases from J, the junction contained 6 bases not matched to a gene. Germline V CDR1 and CDR2: MDHEN, SYDVKM. CDR3 coding DNA: TGTGCCAGCAGTTTAGCGGGACAGGGGGCGAGACAGCCCCAGCATTTT. Its translation: CASSLAGQGARQPQHF.

DNA of the CDR3: TGTGCCAGCAGTTACGAAGCCGGACAGGGGGAAAGGACTAACTATGGCTACACCTTC. It specifies CASSYEAGQGERTNYGYTF. This chain joins TRBV6-2 or TRBV6-3 and TRBJ1-2, with 10 bases matching TRBD1. Germline CDR1 is MNHEY and CDR2 is SVGEGT. Losses at the gene ends were 2 bases for V and 0 bases for J; bases not matched to a gene: 12. The CDR3 runs 19 residues.

V and J are TRBV6-6 and TRBJ2-4; D not certain. This CDR3 is built from 12 residues. V lost 6 bases to trimming and J lost 6 bases, with 9 bases between them. Germline V CDR1 and CDR2: MNHNY, SVGAGI (reference sequence). The chain's CDR3 is CASSEVGNIQYF. The CDR3 DNA is TGTGCCAGCAGCGAAGTTGGAAACATTCAGTACTTC.

A word on this clonotype: A much bigger clone sits one base away, suggesting this may be a read error. The CDR3 DNA is TGTGCCGTCAGTGGACAGGGGGCTGGGAATGAGCAGTTCTTC. Translation gives CAVSGQGAGNEQFF. This chain uses TRBV10-3 with TRBJ2-1; 11 bases agree with TRBD1. The CDR3 totals 14 residues. Germline CDR1 and CDR2: ENHRY and SYGVKD.

This clonotype was seen more than once but under ten times. V gene TRBV7-2 combines with J gene TRBJ1-1; 8 bases line up with TRBD1. V was pared by 2 bases and J by 8 bases, with 4 bases of the junction left unmatched. Germline CDR1 reads SGHTA; CDR2 reads FQGNSA. CDR3 length: 13 residues. The CDR3 is CASSLNSGGEAFF. CDR3 nucleotides: TGTGCCAGCAGCTTAAATTCAGGGGGCGAAGCTTTCTTT. The whole variable domain, remainder taken from reference TRBV7-2 and TRBJ1-1, is GAGVSQSPSNKVTEKGKDVELRCDPISGHTALYWYRQSLGQGLEFLIYFQGNSAPDKSGLPSDRFSAERTGGSVSTLTIQRTQQEDSAVYLCASSLNSGGEAFFGQGTRLTVV.

The chain recombines TRBV30 with TRBJ1-2, with TRBD1 as a possible D gene (5 bases). Per the germline V gene, CDR1 is GTSNPN and CDR2 is SVGIG (reference sequence). V shed 0 bases and J shed 8 bases, with 13 bases lying between them. The CDR3 length is 13 residues. CDR3 in amino acids: CAWSVGPWGGYTF. In nucleotides, the CDR3 is TGTGCCTGGAGTGTGGGCCCCTGGGGGGGCTACACCTTC.

The chain recombines TRBV30 with TRBJ1-5; 7 bases are a match to TRBD1. The V gene's germline CDR1 is GTSNPN and CDR2 SVGIG (reference sequence). The CDR3 spans 14 residues. V shed 2 bases and J 4 bases; nucleotides not matched to a gene: 5. CDR3 residues: CAWSCIRGNQPQHF. CDR3 nucleotides: TGTGCCTGGAGTTGCATCAGGGGGAATCAGCCCCAGCATTTT.

The rearrangement links TRBV6-6 to TRBJ2-3; 7 positions match TRBD2. Germline V CDR1 and CDR2: MNHNY, SVGAGI (reference sequence). The ends lost 0 bases at V and 5 bases at J; junction bases unmatched: 5. The CDR3 has 15 residues. The CDR3: CASSYSYTGGDTQYF. Here the CDR3 DNA reads TGTGCCAGCAGTTACTCGTACACGGGGGGAGATACGCAGTATTTT.

This clonotype was recorded a few times. The J gene is TRBJ2-3, the V gene TRBV15; possibly TRBD1 or TRBD2 for D (6 bases each). Trimming shortened V by 8 bases and J by 0 bases, and 9 bases separated the two germline ends. CDR3 length equals 13 residues. Germline V gives CDR1 LNHNV, CDR2 YYDKDF (reference sequence). The CDR3 sequence: CATSGASTDTQYF. CDR3 nucleotides: TGTGCCACCTCGGGGGCTAGCACAGATACGCAGTATTTT.

The sample holds a few counts of this clonotype. The CDR3 sequence is CASSLTPQGAPSTDTQYF. CDR3 coding DNA: TGTGCCAGCAGCTTAACACCACAGGGGGCCCCTAGCACAGATACGCAGTATTTT. The J gene is TRBJ2-3, the V gene TRBV7-9; 9 nucleotides match TRBD1. Germline CDR1 SEHNR, CDR2 FQNEAQ (reference sequence). V dropped 2 bases and J dropped 0; count of bases not matched to a gene: 9. This CDR3 contains 18 residues.

The rearrangement uses TRBV3-1 and TRBJ2-6, with D possibly TRBD1 on 6 matching bases. The V gene lost 3 bases and the J gene lost 2 bases, with 11 bases spanning the gap. CDR3 length: 16 amino acids. Germline CDR1 LGHDT, CDR2 YNNKEL (reference sequence). CDR3 nucleotide sequence: TGTGCCAGCAGCCACTCAGGGGAAACTGGGGCCAACGTCCTGACTTTC. Translating gives CASSHSGETGANVLTF.

This clonotype was seen just once. It may be a read error: a sequence one base away is much more abundant. The rearrangement uses TRBV27 and TRBJ2-2, with D uncertain. Germline CDR1 MNHEY, CDR2 SMNVEV (reference sequence). Trimming removed 0 bases from V and 4 bases from J, with 6 bases in between. The CDR3 is 14 residues long. CDR3 region: CASSLSGRTGELFF. In DNA form, the CDR3 reads TGTGCCAGCAGTTTATCAGGGCGCACCGGGGAGCTGTTTTTT.

This clonotype appeared once. The rearrangement joins TRBV9 to TRBJ2-7; D perhaps matches TRBD2 (5 bases). The CDR3 has 15 amino acids. Per germline, CDR1 SGDLS and CDR2 YYNGEE. The germline V and J ends were trimmed by 0 bases and 3 bases, with 13 bases remaining between them. The CDR3 coding sequence is TGTGCCAGCAGCGTAGAAGGAGGAGCCTTCTACGAGCAGTACTTC. It is translated as CASSVEGGAFYEQYF.

The rearrangement joins TRBV3-1 to TRBJ2-3; the match to TRBD2 covers 9 bases. V dropped 6 bases and J dropped 0; count of bases not matched to a gene: 22. The CDR3 extends over 21 amino acids. CDR1 and CDR2 from the germline V gene are LGHDT and YNNKEL (reference sequence). This CDR3 reads CASRPSRAQRGATPSTDTQYF. The CDR3 coding sequence is TGTGCCAGCAGACCCTCAAGGGCGCAGCGGGGGGCTACCCCAAGCACAGATACGCAGTATTTT.

Regarding this clonotype: A read error may account for a junction end that differs from germline. The chain uses TRBV5-5 and TRBJ2-1; TRBD2 matches at 13 bases. In germline, CDR1 is SGHKS, CDR2 YYEKEE (reference sequence). This CDR3 is built from 14 residues. The chain's CDR3 is CVSSFETSGGSQFF. For the CDR3, the DNA is TGTGTCAGCAGCTTCGAGACTAGCGGGGGGAGCCAGTTCTTC.

The chain combines TRBV9 with TRBJ2-3; 7 bases fit TRBD1. CDR1 SGDLS and CDR2 YYNGEE come from the germline V gene. The CDR3 covers 17 residues. V lost 1 base, J lost 4 bases, and 12 bases stayed unmatched. CDR3 bases: TGTGCCAGCAGCGTACGGGCGCAGGGGGTAAAATCAGATACGCAGTATTTT. Amino acid sequence: CASSVRAQGVKSDTQYF.